This T cell receptor beta chain appears in the sequencing data of a study of Ad26.COV2.S vaccination and SARS-CoV-2 variants. Study summary: Ad26.COV2.S shots went into the muscle once or twice, 56 days apart.

V lost 0 bases to trimming and J lost 4 bases, with 18 bases between them. The CDR3 sequence is 17 residues long. Germline V gives CDR1 LGHNA, CDR2 YSLEER. Sequencing used immunoSEQ multiplex PCR; TCRdb keeps in-frame clones, though not all of them. Seen here are about 410,000 clones, 92% observed once, and the top ten hold around 1.8%. Comments on this clone: No antigen is known for it.

The treatment was: roughly 20 received Ad26.COV2.S at low or high dose, single or two shots; several received placebo; per-sample allocation not given. Material that was analyzed had been drawn on day 63 after the first vaccine or placebo injection. Spike of the Wuhan-strain SARS-CoV-2 was expressed by an Ad26 vector, which formed the vaccine. Notes on the study in general: CD8+ and CD4+ T cells specific for spike reportedly responded with substantial breadth after vaccination. Whether participants received vaccine or placebo, their non-spike TCR breadth was similar.

The source material was peripheral blood, sampled in a trial of Ad26.COV2.S vaccine versus placebo. This chain links TRBV4-3 with TRBJ1-2; the D gene is possibly TRBD1 (6 bases). The source of this sequence is a person between 18 and 65 years old who received the Ad26.COV2.S COVID-19 vaccine or a placebo. The CDR3: CASSQDRFRGPLYGYTF. CDR3 bases: TGCGCCAGCAGCCAAGATCGATTCAGGGGCCCCCTCTATGGCTACACCTTC.